The clone carrying this TCR beta chain was found a few times. Its cognate antigen is unknown. The entry originates in a study of cytomegalovirus exposure and HLA in healthy donors. Study outcomes and limitations: For most TCR beta V segments, an earlier analysis put the productive rate at about 87% or about 30% of the time. The authors listed 150 or so TCR beta chains as cytomegalovirus-associated.

PCR amplification relied on 60 Vbeta primers (plus 13 Jbeta primers). Sequencing was performed with immunoSEQ multiplex PCR; in TCRdb, only in-frame clones are kept and a portion is missing. Altogether fewer than 100,000 clones are present, roughly 76% being singletons, with the ten largest covering 1.2%. Germline CDR1 GTSNPN, CDR2 SVGIG (reference sequence). The CDR3 runs 12 residues. Trimming shortened V by 3 bases and J by 4 bases, and 9 bases separated the two germline ends. The chain links TRBV30 to TRBJ1-1; D is unresolved. The TCR originated in a female donor in good health and CMV-seronegative. The sequenced sample was PBMCs. The DNA for the CDR3 is TGTGCCTGGAGCTTCGGGATCACTGAAGCTTTCTTT. It specifies CAWSFGITEAFF.